The entry below gives a single TCR beta chain sequence along with its context. Its specificity is not known. Profiling relied on immunoSEQ multiplex PCR, and the TCRdb table lists in-frame clones only, not all of them. This table holds tens of thousands of clones, more than 75% found once. This sample is drawn from a study of T cells in tuberculosis. At the level of the study: Blood was taken before or within 7 days of anti-tuberculosis therapy.

The study, taken as a whole, reports: Active tuberculosis TCR-alpha repertoires lay closer to GMM-specific TCRs than IGRA-negative controls, suggesting clonal expansion.

This CDR3 is 16 amino acids long. Between the trimmed V and J ends, which lost 4 bases and 0 bases, there was a span of 16 bases. Looked up from germline, CDR1 is SGHDN and CDR2 is FVKESK. Described time point: new active TB diagnosis, blood taken before or within 7 days of starting treatment. The clonotype comes from an adult with tuberculosis. The chain couples TRBV14 to TRBJ2-7; D is ambiguous. The input for sequencing was PBMCs, taken at tuberculosis diagnosis. The CDR3 nucleotides are TGTGCCAGCAGCCCATCGGATACACTAATCTCCTACGAGCAGTACTTC. Residues: CASSPSDTLISYEQYF.